This T cell receptor (beta chain) was captured by sequencing in a study of T-cell reconstitution after alpha-beta-depleted transplantation in children. Study-wide points: Roughly two months post-transplant, alpha-beta T cells reportedly originated from several hundred graft clones that had expanded.

The CDR3 contains 14 residues. The V segment lost 10 bases and the J segment 2 bases; nucleotides outside the gene matches: 10. Germline CDR1 MNHNS, CDR2 SASEGT. Remarks on this clonotype: The antigen is not known.

Unique molecular identifiers were used in preparing the TCRbeta library. TCRdb reanalysed the PCR reads using MiXCR and keeps one entry per CDR3 protein. The sample includes 300,000 to 400,000 distinct CDR3 sequences, around 16% of them seen just once. The TCR originated in a male patient between 2 and 10 years old who had a stem cell transplant for acute lymphoblastic leukemia, so the T cells may come from the graft donor. The chain combines TRBV6-1 with TRBJ2-7, with TRBD2 matching over 8 bases. The source material was PBMCs, mostly from graft donor cells, sampled 360 days after TCRalphabeta/CD19-depleted stem cell transplant. CDR3 coding DNA: TGTGCCACCTTCCAGACTAGCGTCCCCTACGAGCAGTACTTC. Translating gives CATFQTSVPYEQYF.